The rows below give T cell receptor beta chains drawn from one sample of a study of blood T cells in healthy people across ages. TCRdb re-called the 5' RACE reads through MiXCR, storing one row per CDR3 protein. The profile shows hundreds of thousands of distinct CDR3 sequences, around 45% of them singletons. Sequencing was performed on blood. The receptors shown here come from a woman in her sixties in good health. The CDR3 runs from the conserved cysteine through the conserved F or W. D genes are given only for firm matches. Size tells how often a clone was seen (once, few, many) or the class of an expanded clone, and some rows leave it out.

clone size: NA; V gene: TRBV24-1; J gene: TRBJ2-1; D gene: NA; CDR3 protein: CATSDLRYEQFF; CDR3 DNA: TGTGCCACCAGTGATTTGAGATATGAGCAGTTCTTC
clone size: NA; V gene: TRBV5-4; J gene: TRBJ2-7; D gene: NA; CDR3 protein: CASSLRWDTYEQYF; CDR3 DNA: TGTGCCAGCAGCTTAAGGTGGGACACCTACGAGCAGTACTTC
clone size: NA; V gene: TRBV20-1; J gene: TRBJ2-4; D gene: NA; CDR3 protein: CSAWGGNIQYF; CDR3 DNA: TGCAGTGCCTGGGGGGGCAACATTCAGTACTTC
clone size: NA; V gene: TRBV6-4; J gene: TRBJ1-5; D gene: NA; CDR3 protein: CASSPRAGPGNQPQHF; CDR3 DNA: TGTGCCAGCAGCCCCCGGGCGGGGCCGGGCAATCAGCCCCAGCATTTT
clone size: few; V gene: TRBV12-3/TRBV12-4; J gene: TRBJ2-5; D gene: TRBD1; CDR3 protein: CASSLIPQGKGKTQYF; CDR3 DNA: TGTGCCAGCAGTTTAATCCCACAGGGGAAGGGGAAGACCCAGTACTTC
clone size: few; V gene: TRBV5-6; J gene: TRBJ1-1; D gene: NA; CDR3 protein: CASSLVSWTVNTEAFF; CDR3 DNA: TGTGCCAGCAGCCTCGTGAGTTGGACGGTGAACACTGAAGCTTTCTTT
clone size: once; V gene: TRBV11-2; J gene: TRBJ2-3; D gene: NA; CDR3 protein: CASSLFLGARTDTQYF; CDR3 DNA: TGTGCCAGCAGCCTCTTCTTAGGGGCGCGGACAGATACGCAGTATTTT
clone size: NA; V gene: TRBV2; J gene: TRBJ1-2; D gene: TRBD1; CDR3 protein: CASSEFGTGNLANYGYTF; CDR3 DNA: TGTGCCAGCAGTGAGTTCGGGACAGGAAACCTAGCTAACTATGGCTACACCTTC
clone size: many; V gene: TRBV29-1; J gene: TRBJ1-4; D gene: TRBD1; CDR3 protein: CSVAGGSTNEKLFF; CDR3 DNA: TGCAGCGTTGCAGGGGGCTCTACTAATGAAAAACTGTTTTTT
clone size: few; V gene: TRBV4-3; J gene: TRBJ2-7; D gene: NA; CDR3 protein: CASSRAGYSYEQYF; CDR3 DNA: TGCGCCAGCAGCCGCGCGGGGTACTCCTACGAGCAGTACTTC
clone size: NA; V gene: TRBV29-1; J gene: TRBJ2-7; D gene: TRBD2; CDR3 protein: CSGGSGGAYEQYF; CDR3 DNA: TGCAGCGGTGGTAGCGGGGGAGCCTACGAGCAGTACTTC
clone size: few; V gene: TRBV28; J gene: TRBJ2-7; D gene: NA; CDR3 protein: CASGQGFFYEQYF; CDR3 DNA: TGTGCCAGCGGGCAGGGCTTCTTCTACGAGCAGTACTTC
clone size: few; V gene: TRBV9; J gene: TRBJ2-3; D gene: NA; CDR3 protein: CASSVEGTSTDTQYF; CDR3 DNA: TGTGCCAGCAGCGTAGAAGGGACCAGTACAGATACGCAGTATTTT
clone size: once; V gene: TRBV7-6; J gene: TRBJ1-6; D gene: NA; CDR3 protein: CASSFSADGNSPLHF; CDR3 DNA: TGTGCCAGCAGCTTTTCTGCGGACGGTAATTCACCCCTCCACTTT
clone size: NA; V gene: TRBV15; J gene: TRBJ2-5; D gene: NA; CDR3 protein: CATSRETDYQETQYF; CDR3 DNA: TGTGCCACCAGCAGAGAGACAGATTACCAAGAGACCCAGTACTTC
clone size: NA; V gene: TRBV28; J gene: TRBJ1-1; D gene: NA; CDR3 protein: CASTLPTRGEAFF; CDR3 DNA: TGTGCCAGCACCCTCCCTACGAGGGGTGAAGCTTTCTTT
clone size: NA; V gene: TRBV3-1; J gene: TRBJ2-7; D gene: TRBD2; CDR3 protein: CASSRIILAGVLVEQYF; CDR3 DNA: TGTGCCAGCAGTCGGATCATTCTAGCGGGAGTTTTGGTTGAGCAGTACTTC
clone size: many; V gene: TRBV7-2; J gene: TRBJ2-7; D gene: TRBD2; CDR3 protein: CASSARLAYEQYF; CDR3 DNA: TGTGCCAGCAGCGCACGACTAGCTTACGAGCAGTACTTC
clone size: NA; V gene: TRBV20-1; J gene: TRBJ1-1; D gene: NA; CDR3 protein: CSARDRLGGTEAFF; CDR3 DNA: TGCAGTGCTAGAGATCGACTAGGAGGCACTGAAGCTTTCTTT
clone size: NA; V gene: TRBV7-2; J gene: TRBJ2-7; D gene: TRBD2; CDR3 protein: CASSSVTWRGGRPSSYEQYF; CDR3 DNA: TGTGCCAGCAGCTCCGTAACCTGGAGGGGCGGGAGGCCTTCCTCCTACGAGCAGTACTTC
clone size: many; V gene: TRBV6-5; J gene: TRBJ2-1; D gene: NA; CDR3 protein: CASSYRGSGSSYNEQFF; CDR3 DNA: TGTGCCAGCAGTTACCGGGGAAGCGGTTCCTCCTACAATGAGCAGTTCTTC
clone size: many; V gene: TRBV7-3; J gene: TRBJ2-1; D gene: NA; CDR3 protein: CASSLTGRAYNEQFF; CDR3 DNA: TGTGCCAGCAGCCTCACAGGGAGGGCCTACAATGAGCAGTTCTTC
clone size: NA; V gene: TRBV11-2; J gene: TRBJ2-5; D gene: TRBD2; CDR3 protein: CASSLVSFAGAPETQYF; CDR3 DNA: TGTGCCAGCAGCTTAGTTTCGTTTGCGGGAGCTCCGGAGACCCAGTACTTC
clone size: NA; V gene: TRBV20-1; J gene: TRBJ2-5; D gene: NA; CDR3 protein: CGSSNPLYF; CDR3 DNA: TGCGGGAGTTCAAACCCCCTGTACTTC
clone size: NA; V gene: TRBV5-6; J gene: TRBJ2-5; D gene: NA; CDR3 protein: CASSLTGIGSETQYF; CDR3 DNA: TGTGCCAGCAGCTTGACAGGGATTGGTTCCGAGACCCAGTACTTC
clone size: NA; V gene: TRBV20-1; J gene: TRBJ2-3; D gene: TRBD2; CDR3 protein: CSARERQLAGVRDTQYF; CDR3 DNA: TGCAGTGCTAGAGAGCGGCAACTAGCGGGAGTCCGTGATACGCAGTATTTT
clone size: few; V gene: TRBV4-3; J gene: TRBJ1-6; D gene: NA; CDR3 protein: CASSQSVGQDGDNSPLHF; CDR3 DNA: TGCGCCAGCAGCCAGTCCGTAGGTCAGGACGGGGATAATTCACCCCTCCACTTT
clone size: NA; V gene: TRBV6-6; J gene: TRBJ1-1; D gene: TRBD1; CDR3 protein: CASMGQGRDIEAFF; CDR3 DNA: TGTGCCAGCATGGGACAGGGTCGAGACATTGAAGCTTTCTTT
clone size: NA; V gene: TRBV27; J gene: TRBJ2-1; D gene: TRBD2; CDR3 protein: CASSLWSARGYNEEFF; CDR3 DNA: TGTGCCAGCAGTTTATGGTCGGCGCGGGGGTACAATGAGGAGTTCTTC
clone size: NA; V gene: TRBV7-2; J gene: TRBJ2-7; D gene: TRBD2; CDR3 protein: CASSFGKLAGPYEQYF; CDR3 DNA: TGTGCCAGCAGCTTCGGGAAGCTAGCGGGGCCCTACGAGCAGTACTTC
clone size: NA; V gene: TRBV3-1; J gene: TRBJ2-7; D gene: NA; CDR3 protein: CASRQGDEQYF; CDR3 DNA: TGTGCCAGCAGACAGGGAGACGAGCAGTACTTC
clone size: few; V gene: TRBV30; J gene: TRBJ2-1; D gene: NA; CDR3 protein: CAWSPRTKSYNEQFF; CDR3 DNA: TGTGCCTGGAGTCCGCGGACAAAATCCTACAATGAGCAGTTCTTC
clone size: many; V gene: TRBV5-1; J gene: TRBJ2-5; D gene: NA; CDR3 protein: CASSLGLQETQYF; CDR3 DNA: TGCGCCAGCAGCTTGGGACTGCAAGAGACCCAGTACTTC
clone size: few; V gene: TRBV6-2/TRBV6-3; J gene: TRBJ1-2; D gene: NA; CDR3 protein: CASGDYGYTF; CDR3 DNA: TGTGCCAGCGGGGACTATGGCTACACCTTC
clone size: NA; V gene: TRBV10-3; J gene: TRBJ1-6; D gene: NA; CDR3 protein: CAISESGTSSYNSPLHF; CDR3 DNA: TGTGCCATCAGTGAGTCGGGCACGAGCTCCTATAATTCACCCCTCCACTTT
clone size: once; V gene: TRBV11-2; J gene: TRBJ2-7; D gene: TRBD2; CDR3 protein: CASSLGTSGRVFQYF; CDR3 DNA: TGTGCCAGCAGCCTAGGGACTAGCGGGAGGGTTTTTCAGTACTTC
clone size: NA; V gene: TRBV25-1; J gene: TRBJ2-2; D gene: NA; CDR3 protein: CASSDTGRGIGELFF; CDR3 DNA: TGTGCCAGCAGTGACACGGGACGGGGAATCGGGGAGCTGTTTTTT
clone size: NA; V gene: TRBV28; J gene: TRBJ2-7; D gene: TRBD2; CDR3 protein: CASSSEKRGLNYEQYF; CDR3 DNA: TGTGCCAGCAGTTCCGAAAAGAGGGGACTAAACTACGAGCAGTACTTC
clone size: NA; V gene: TRBV9; J gene: TRBJ1-2; D gene: NA; CDR3 protein: CASSVVSGFYGYTF; CDR3 DNA: TGTGCCAGCAGCGTAGTCTCCGGGTTCTATGGCTACACCTTC
clone size: NA; V gene: TRBV6-2/TRBV6-3; J gene: TRBJ2-5; D gene: NA; CDR3 protein: CASSALARGETQYF; CDR3 DNA: TGTGCCAGCAGTGCACTAGCAAGGGGGGAGACCCAGTACTTC
clone size: many; V gene: TRBV7-9; J gene: TRBJ2-7; D gene: TRBD1; CDR3 protein: CASSLVRTGREYEQYF; CDR3 DNA: TGTGCCAGCAGCTTAGTGCGGACAGGCCGGGAATACGAGCAGTACTTC
clone size: few; V gene: TRBV20-1; J gene: TRBJ2-5; D gene: NA; CDR3 protein: CSARSASETQYF; CDR3 DNA: TGCAGTGCTCGATCGGCCTCGGAGACCCAGTACTTC
clone size: NA; V gene: TRBV27; J gene: TRBJ2-7; D gene: NA; CDR3 protein: CASSPWDGSYEQYF; CDR3 DNA: TGTGCCAGCAGTCCCTGGGACGGCTCCTACGAGCAGTACTTC
clone size: NA; V gene: TRBV29-1; J gene: TRBJ2-1; D gene: TRBD1; CDR3 protein: CSVDRGSYNEQFF; CDR3 DNA: TGCAGCGTAGACAGGGGCTCCTACAATGAGCAGTTCTTC
clone size: NA; V gene: TRBV7-9; J gene: TRBJ1-5; D gene: TRBD1; CDR3 protein: CASSLDRGPSAQHF; CDR3 DNA: TGTGCCAGCAGCTTAGACAGGGGGCCATCGGCCCAGCATTTT
clone size: NA; V gene: TRBV6-2/TRBV6-3; J gene: TRBJ2-7; D gene: NA; CDR3 protein: CASSYDLLNGFFYEQYF; CDR3 DNA: TGTGCCAGCAGTTACGACCTCTTAAACGGGTTTTTTTACGAGCAGTACTTC
clone size: few; V gene: TRBV29-1; J gene: TRBJ2-1; D gene: TRBD2; CDR3 protein: CSGGTSGRAGTYNEQFF; CDR3 DNA: TGCAGCGGCGGGACTAGCGGGAGGGCCGGGACCTACAATGAGCAGTTCTTC
clone size: NA; V gene: TRBV29-1; J gene: TRBJ1-4; D gene: NA; CDR3 protein: CSVEDDGEKLFF; CDR3 DNA: TGCAGCGTTGAAGATGATGGTGAAAAACTGTTTTTT
clone size: many; V gene: TRBV12-3/TRBV12-4; J gene: TRBJ2-7; D gene: NA; CDR3 protein: CASSSVYEQYF; CDR3 DNA: TGTGCCAGCAGTTCGGTCTACGAGCAGTACTTC